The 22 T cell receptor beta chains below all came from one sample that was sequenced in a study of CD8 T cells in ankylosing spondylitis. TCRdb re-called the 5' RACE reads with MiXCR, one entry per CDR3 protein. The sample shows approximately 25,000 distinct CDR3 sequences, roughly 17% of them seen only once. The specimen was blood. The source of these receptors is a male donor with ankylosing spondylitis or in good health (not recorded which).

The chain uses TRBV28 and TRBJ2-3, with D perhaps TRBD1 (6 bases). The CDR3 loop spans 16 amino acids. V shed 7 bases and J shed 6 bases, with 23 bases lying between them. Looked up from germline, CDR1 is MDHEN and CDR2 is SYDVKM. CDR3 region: CASIPPMGARKDTQYF. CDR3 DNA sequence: TGTGCCAGCATCCCCCCCATGGGGGCCAGGAAGGATACGCAGTATTTT.

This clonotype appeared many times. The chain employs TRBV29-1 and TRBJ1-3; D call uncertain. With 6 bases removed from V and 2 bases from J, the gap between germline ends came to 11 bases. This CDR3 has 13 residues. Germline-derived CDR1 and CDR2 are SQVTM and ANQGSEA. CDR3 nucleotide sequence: TGCAGCGTAAGGGATGGGGCTGGAAACACCATATATTTT. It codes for CSVRDGAGNTIYF.

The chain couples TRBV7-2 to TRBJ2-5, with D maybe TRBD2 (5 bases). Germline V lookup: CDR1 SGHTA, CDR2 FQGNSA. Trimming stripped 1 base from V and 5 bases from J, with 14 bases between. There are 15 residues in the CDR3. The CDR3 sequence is CASSLGSVGGETQYF. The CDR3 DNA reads TGTGCCAGCAGCTTAGGGTCAGTCGGCGGGGAGACCCAGTACTTC.

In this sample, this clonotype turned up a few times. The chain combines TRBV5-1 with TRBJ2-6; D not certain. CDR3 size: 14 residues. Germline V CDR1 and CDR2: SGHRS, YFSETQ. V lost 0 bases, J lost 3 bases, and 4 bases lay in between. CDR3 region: CASSLDGGANVLTF. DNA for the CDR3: TGCGCCAGCAGCTTGGATGGTGGGGCCAACGTCCTGACTTTC.

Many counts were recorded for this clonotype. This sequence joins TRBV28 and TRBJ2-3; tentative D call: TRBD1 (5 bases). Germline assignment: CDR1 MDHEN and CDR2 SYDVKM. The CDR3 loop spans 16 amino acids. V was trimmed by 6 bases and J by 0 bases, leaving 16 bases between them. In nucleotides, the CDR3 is TGTGCCAGCAGGCCCAGGGCTAGAACTAGCACAGATACGCAGTATTTT. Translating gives CASRPRARTSTDTQYF. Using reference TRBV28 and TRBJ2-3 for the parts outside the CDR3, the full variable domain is DVKVTQSSRYLVKRTGEKVFLECVQDMDHENMFWYRQDPGLGLRLIYFSYDVKMKEKGDIPEGYSVSREKKERFSLILESASTNQTSMYLCASRPRARTSTDTQYFGPGTRLTVL.

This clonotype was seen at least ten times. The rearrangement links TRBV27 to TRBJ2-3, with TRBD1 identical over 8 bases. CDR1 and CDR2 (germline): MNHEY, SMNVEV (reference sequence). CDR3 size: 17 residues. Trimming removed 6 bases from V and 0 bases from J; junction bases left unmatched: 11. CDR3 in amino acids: CASSFIAQGASTDTQYF. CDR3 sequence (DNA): TGTGCCAGCAGCTTTATTGCCCAGGGGGCTAGCACAGATACGCAGTATTTT.

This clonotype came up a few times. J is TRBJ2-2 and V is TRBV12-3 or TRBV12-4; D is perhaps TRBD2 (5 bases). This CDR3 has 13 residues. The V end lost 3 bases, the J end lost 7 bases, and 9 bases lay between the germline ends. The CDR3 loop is CASSFMAGGELFF. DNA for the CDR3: TGTGCCAGCAGTTTCATGGCGGGCGGGGAGCTGTTTTTT.

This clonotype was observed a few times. The CDR3 DNA reads as TGTGCCAGCAGTTACGGCCACCTCGGGGGGCCAAGTCCTGAGCAGTTCTTC. It encodes CASSYGHLGGPSPEQFF. This chain links TRBV6-6 with TRBJ2-1; tentative D call: TRBD2 (7 bases). V was pared by 2 bases and J by 9 bases, with 23 bases between. This CDR3 has 17 amino acids. Germline-derived CDR1 and CDR2 are MNHNY and SVGAGI (reference sequence).

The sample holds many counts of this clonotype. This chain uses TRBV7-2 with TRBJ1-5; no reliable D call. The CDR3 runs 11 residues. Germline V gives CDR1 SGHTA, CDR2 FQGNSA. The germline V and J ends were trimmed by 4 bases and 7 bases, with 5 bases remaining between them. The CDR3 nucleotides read TGTGCCAGCAGCTCGAACCAGCCCCAGCATTTT. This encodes CASSSNQPQHF.

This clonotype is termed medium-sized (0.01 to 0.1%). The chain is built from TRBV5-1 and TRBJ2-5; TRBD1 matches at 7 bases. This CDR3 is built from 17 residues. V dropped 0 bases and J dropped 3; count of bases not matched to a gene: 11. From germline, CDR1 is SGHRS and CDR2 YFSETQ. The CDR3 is CASSLGLFPGQKETQYF. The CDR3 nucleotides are TGCGCCAGCAGCTTGGGTCTTTTCCCGGGACAGAAAGAGACCCAGTACTTC.

CDR3 sequence: CASSLVRQGHEQFF. The DNA of the CDR3 is TGCGCCAGCAGCTTGGTACGGCAGGGCCATGAGCAGTTCTTC. This rearrangement joins TRBV5-1 to TRBJ2-1, with TRBD1 as a possible D gene (5 bases). This CDR3 spans 14 amino acids. Trimming removed 0 bases from V and 8 bases from J, with 12 bases in between. Germline lookup yields CDR1 SGHRS and CDR2 YFSETQ.

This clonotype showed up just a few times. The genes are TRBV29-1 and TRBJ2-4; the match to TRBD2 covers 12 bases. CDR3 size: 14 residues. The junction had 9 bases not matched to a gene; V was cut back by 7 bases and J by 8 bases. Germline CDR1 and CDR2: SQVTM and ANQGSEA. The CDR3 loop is CSARTSGKGDIQYF. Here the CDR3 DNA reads TGCAGCGCCCGGACTAGCGGGAAGGGGGACATTCAGTACTTC.

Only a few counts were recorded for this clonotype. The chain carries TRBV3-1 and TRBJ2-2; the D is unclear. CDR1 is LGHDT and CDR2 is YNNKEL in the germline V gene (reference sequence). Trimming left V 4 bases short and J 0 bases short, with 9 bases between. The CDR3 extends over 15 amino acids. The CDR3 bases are TGTGCCAGCAGCCGCAGGCCAACGAACACCGGGGAGCTGTTTTTT. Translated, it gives CASSRRPTNTGELFF. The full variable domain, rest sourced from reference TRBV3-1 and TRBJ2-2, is DTAVSQTPKYLVTQMGNDKSIKCEQNLGHDTMYWYKQDSKKFLKIMFSYNNKELIINETVPNRFSPKSPDKAHLNLHINSLELGDSAVYFCASSRRPTNTGELFFGEGSRLTVL.

The CDR3 coding sequence is TGTGCCAGCAGCTTTCCCGGGACTAGCCTAGGGCAGTATTTT. It yields the protein CASSFPGTSLGQYF. This chain uses TRBV11-2 with TRBJ2-3; 9 nucleotides align to TRBD2. This CDR3 spans 14 amino acids. The germline CDR1 and CDR2 sequences are SGHAT and FQNNGV. V was pared by 3 bases and J by 11 bases, with 9 bases of the junction left unmatched. The full variable domain, with the rest looked up from reference TRBV11-2 and TRBJ2-3, is EAGVAQSPRYKIIEKRQSVAFWCNPISGHATLYWYQQILGQGPKLLIQFQNNGVVDDSQLPKDRFSAERLKGVDSTLKIQPAKLEDSAVYLCASSFPGTSLGQYFGPGTRLTVL.

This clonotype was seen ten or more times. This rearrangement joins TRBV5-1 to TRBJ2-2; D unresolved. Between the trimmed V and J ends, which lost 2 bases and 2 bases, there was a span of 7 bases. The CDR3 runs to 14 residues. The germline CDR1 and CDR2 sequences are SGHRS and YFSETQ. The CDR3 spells CASSFTPNTGELFF. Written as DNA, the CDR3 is TGCGCCAGCAGCTTCACTCCCAACACCGGGGAGCTGTTTTTT.

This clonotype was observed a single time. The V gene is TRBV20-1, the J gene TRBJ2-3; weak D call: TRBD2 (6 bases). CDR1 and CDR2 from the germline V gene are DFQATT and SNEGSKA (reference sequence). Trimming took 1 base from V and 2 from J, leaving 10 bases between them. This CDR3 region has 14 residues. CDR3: CSARGGGNTDTQYF. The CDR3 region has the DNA TGCAGTGCTAGAGGTGGGGGGAACACAGATACGCAGTATTTT.

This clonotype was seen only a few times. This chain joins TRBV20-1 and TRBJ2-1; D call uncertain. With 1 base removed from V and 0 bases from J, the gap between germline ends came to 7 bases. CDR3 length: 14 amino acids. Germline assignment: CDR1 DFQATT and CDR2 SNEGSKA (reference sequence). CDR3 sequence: CSARGSSSYNEQFF. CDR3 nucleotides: TGCAGTGCTAGAGGCTCGAGCTCCTACAATGAGCAGTTCTTC.

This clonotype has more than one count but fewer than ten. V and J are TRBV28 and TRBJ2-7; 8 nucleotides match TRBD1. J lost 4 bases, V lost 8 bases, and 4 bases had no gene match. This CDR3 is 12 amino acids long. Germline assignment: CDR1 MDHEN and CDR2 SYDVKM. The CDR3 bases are TGTGCCAGCCAGGGGGCTAAATACGAGCAGTACTTC. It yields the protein CASQGAKYEQYF.

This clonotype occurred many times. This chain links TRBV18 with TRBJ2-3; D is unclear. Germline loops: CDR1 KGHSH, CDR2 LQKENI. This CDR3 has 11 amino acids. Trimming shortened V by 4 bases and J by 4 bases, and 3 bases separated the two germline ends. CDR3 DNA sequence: TGTGCCAGCTCACAGGCAGATACGCAGTATTTT. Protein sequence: CASSQADTQYF. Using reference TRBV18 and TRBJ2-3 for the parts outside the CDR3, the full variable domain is NAGVMQNPRHLVRRRGQEARLRCSPMKGHSHVYWYRQLPEEGLKFMVYLQKENIIDESGMPKERFSAEFPKEGPSILRIQQVVRGDSAAYFCASSQADTQYFGPGTRLTVL.

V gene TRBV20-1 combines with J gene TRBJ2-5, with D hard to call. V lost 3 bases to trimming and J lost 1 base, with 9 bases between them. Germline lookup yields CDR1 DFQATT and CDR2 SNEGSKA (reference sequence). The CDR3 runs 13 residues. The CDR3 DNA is TGCAGTGCTAGGGTTGCAGGCCAAGAGACCCAGTACTTC. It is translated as CSARVAGQETQYF.

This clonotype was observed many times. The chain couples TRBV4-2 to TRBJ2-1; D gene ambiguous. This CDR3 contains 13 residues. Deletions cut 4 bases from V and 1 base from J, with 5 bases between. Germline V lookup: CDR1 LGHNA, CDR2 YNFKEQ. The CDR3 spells CASSLQSYNEQFF. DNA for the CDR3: TGTGCCAGCAGCCTGCAGTCCTACAATGAGCAGTTCTTC.

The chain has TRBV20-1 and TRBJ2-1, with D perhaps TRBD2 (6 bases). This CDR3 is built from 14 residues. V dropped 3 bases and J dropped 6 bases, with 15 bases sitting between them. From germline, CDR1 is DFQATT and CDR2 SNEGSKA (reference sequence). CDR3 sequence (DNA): TGCAGTGCTAGTTCGGGAGCCAGGGCCAATGAGCAGTTCTTC. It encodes CSASSGARANEQFF.